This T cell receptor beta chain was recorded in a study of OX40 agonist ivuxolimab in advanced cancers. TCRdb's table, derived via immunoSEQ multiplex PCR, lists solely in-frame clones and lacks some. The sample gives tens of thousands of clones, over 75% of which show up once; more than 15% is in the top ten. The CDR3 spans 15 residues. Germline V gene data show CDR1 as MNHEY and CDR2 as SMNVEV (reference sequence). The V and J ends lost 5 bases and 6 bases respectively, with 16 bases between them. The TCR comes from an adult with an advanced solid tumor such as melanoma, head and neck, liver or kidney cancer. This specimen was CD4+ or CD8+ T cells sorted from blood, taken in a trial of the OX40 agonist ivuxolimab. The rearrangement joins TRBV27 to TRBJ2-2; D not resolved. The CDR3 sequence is CASSRGPWSPGELFF. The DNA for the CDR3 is TGTGCCAGCAGTCGCGGCCCCTGGAGCCCCGGGGAGCTGTTTTTT.